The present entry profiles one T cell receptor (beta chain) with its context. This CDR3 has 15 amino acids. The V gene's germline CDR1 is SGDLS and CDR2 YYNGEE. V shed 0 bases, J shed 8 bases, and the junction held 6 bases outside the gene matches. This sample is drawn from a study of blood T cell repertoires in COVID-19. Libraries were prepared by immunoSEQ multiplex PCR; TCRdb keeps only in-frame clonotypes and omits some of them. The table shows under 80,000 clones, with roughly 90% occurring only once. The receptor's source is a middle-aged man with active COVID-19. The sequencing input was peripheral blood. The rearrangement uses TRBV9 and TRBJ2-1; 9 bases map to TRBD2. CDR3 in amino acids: CASSVGISGRDEQFF. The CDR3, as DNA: TGTGCCAGCAGCGTAGGAATTAGCGGGAGAGATGAGCAGTTCTTC.